A selection of T cell receptor beta chains follows, all from one sample in a study of T cells after yellow fever vaccination. TCRdb re-derived calls from the 5' RACE reads in MiXCR, one entry per CDR3 protein. The sample records 300,000 to 400,000 distinct CDR3 sequences, approximately 5.7% being singletons. The starting material was PBMCs, obtained 5 days after the yellow fever booster vaccination. The receptors stem from a man aged 25 to 45 who received the YFV17D yellow fever vaccine. Both conserved end residues are part of each CDR3. The size entry is marked missing in some rows and otherwise reads once, few, many or a size class.

many	TRBJ2-2	TRBV25-1	CASSSPPGGTSGRNTGELFF
many	TRBJ2-3	TRBV6-1	CASKGGLAGTDTQYF
few	TRBJ2-2	TRBV7-3	CASSRVTTGELFF
many	TRBJ2-3	TRBV12-3/TRBV12-4	CASSPSGRADTQYF
-	TRBJ2-2	TRBV7-9	CATPGTGSNTGELFF
-	TRBJ2-3	TRBV18	CASSGTRCTDTQYF
few	TRBJ2-1	TRBV19	CASRPQEPSYNEQFF
-	TRBJ2-6	TRBV5-4	CASSLGGLPSGANVLTF
-	TRBJ2-1	TRBV5-4	CASSSRMGGRGASSYNEQFF
few	TRBJ2-1	TRBV4-2	CASSQVMPSGRYNEQFF
many	TRBJ1-5	TRBV2	CASSSRESQPQHF
-	TRBJ2-2	TRBV3-1	CASSYATGELFF
-	TRBJ2-5	TRBV7-6	CASSFGGSRTQYF
many	TRBJ1-5	TRBV24-1	CATAGRDNQPQHF